Reported below is one T cell receptor (beta chain). The antigen it recognizes is unknown. Within one base of it there is no much larger clone, and no base qualities were kept. The record originates from a study of blood T cell repertoires in COVID-19 (TCRdb year 2020). For context, the study as a whole: Samples covering the acute and convalescent phases of COVID-19 were provided by collaborators in the United States, Italy and Spain. Deeply sampled blood TCRbeta repertoires from subjects exposed to, actively infected with, or recovered from COVID-19 were included in the dataset. The repertoires were released in a freely available public database meant as a resource for research on the immune response to SARS-CoV-2. Samples came from the ongoing ImmuneRACE study (first 160 participants) plus 1,254 subjects from 6 global collaborators. HLA class I and class II types, where available, came from metadata supplied by the sample provider rather than from assay-based typing. The sample metadata nearly always contained a de-identified subject ID, COVID-19 status, age in years and sex. The prospective study material was composed of cDNA or gDNA derived from T cells, B-cell-depleted T cells, or PBMCs.

Paper-wide results and their limitations: The amount of clinical and demographic metadata varied by source and participant and was provided uncurated.

TCRbeta CDR3 regions were amplified from genomic DNA using the immunoSEQ Assay, a bias-controlled multiplex PCR. The study's processing was this. Nucleated cell counts per sample were estimated from amplification of reference gene primers within the assay. To quantify the absolute abundance of each unique TCRbeta CDR3 rearrangement, sequence reads were collapsed and filtered. For each sample, productive Simpson clonality was calculated as the square root of Simpson's diversity index across productive rearrangements. The clones in this table, taken by TCRdb from immuneACCESS, are in-frame only. Not every clone is retained; where verified, under half of the shortfall comes from an unresolved V gene, and the cause of the rest is unknown. D and trimming come from the DNA, and the V and J calls and clone size come from that table. Across this sample there are about 280,000 clones, with approximately 90% seen only once. Roughly 2.8% of the sample is in the top ten clones.

Enrolling through a virtual design, the prospective study's participants ranged in age from roughly 18 to 90 years and lived across roughly 23 United States geographic areas. Cohort assignment in the prospective study relied on participant-reported clinical history from a screening survey and a study questionnaire. Exposed participants were defined as having been in contact with someone with a PCR-confirmed or clinician-diagnosed COVID-19 case within 2 weeks of study entry. In the prospective study, whole blood, serum and a nasopharyngeal or oropharyngeal swab were collected from each participant by mobile phlebotomists. Over an approximately 2-month period, participants in the prospective study had the option of providing additional blood draws and questionnaires. Prospective study blood samples were shipped either frozen or at room temperature before DNA extraction. The sequence was obtained from a middle-aged man who had been exposed to COVID-19. The material sequenced was PBMCs or T cells enriched from blood (not recorded which).

The sequence in DNA is TGTGCCAGCAGCCCTGACAGTATTGTTGGCTACACCTTC. Its protein product is CASSPDSIVGYTF. This receptor chain uses TRBV28 and TRBJ1-2, with TRBD1 as a weak D call on 5 bases. V loses 6 bases of germline sequence and J loses 7 bases, and the interval between the two ends is 15 bases. From cysteine to phenylalanine, the CDR3 is 13 amino acids long. Of all the DNA, just the CDR3 is kept, 39 bases in frame from base 1. As encoded in the germline V gene, CDR1 is MDHEN while CDR2 is SYDVKM.